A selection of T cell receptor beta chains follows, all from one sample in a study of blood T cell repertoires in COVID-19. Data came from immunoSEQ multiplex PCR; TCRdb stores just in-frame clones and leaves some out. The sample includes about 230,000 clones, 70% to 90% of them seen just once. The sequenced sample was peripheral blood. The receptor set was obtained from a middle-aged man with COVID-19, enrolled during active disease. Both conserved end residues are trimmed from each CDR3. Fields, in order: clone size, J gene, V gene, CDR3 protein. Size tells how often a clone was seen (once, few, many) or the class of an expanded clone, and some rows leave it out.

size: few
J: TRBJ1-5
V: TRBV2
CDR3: ASRRDRIYSNQPQH

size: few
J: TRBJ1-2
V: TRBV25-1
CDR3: ASSPQGALGYT

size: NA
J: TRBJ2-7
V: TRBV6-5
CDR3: ASSYGGGGEQY

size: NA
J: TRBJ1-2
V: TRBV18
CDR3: ASSLSTGTASYGYT

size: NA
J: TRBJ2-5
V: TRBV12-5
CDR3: ASGLEEETQY

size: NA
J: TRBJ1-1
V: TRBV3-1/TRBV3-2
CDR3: ASSQDSTRGAF

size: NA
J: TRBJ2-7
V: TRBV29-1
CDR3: SVEGGTGSYEQY

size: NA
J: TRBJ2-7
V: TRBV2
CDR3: ASRLASGPAYEQY

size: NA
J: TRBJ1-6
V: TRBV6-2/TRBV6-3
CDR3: ASSYLDNNSPLH

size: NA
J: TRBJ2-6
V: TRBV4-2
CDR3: ASSQLAGAISGANVLT

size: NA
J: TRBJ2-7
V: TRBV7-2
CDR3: ASRVTGAAPGEQY

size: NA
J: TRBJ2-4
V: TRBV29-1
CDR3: SAYRDRAKNIQY

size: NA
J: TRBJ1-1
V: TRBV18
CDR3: ASSPGMSGTEAF

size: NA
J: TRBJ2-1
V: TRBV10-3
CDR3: AISESTGGSYNEQF

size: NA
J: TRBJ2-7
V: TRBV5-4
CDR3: ASSLRDRGIYEQY

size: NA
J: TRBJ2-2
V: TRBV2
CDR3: ASSDKAFSSGELF

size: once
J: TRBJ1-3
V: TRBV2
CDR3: ASSAQGPGNTIY

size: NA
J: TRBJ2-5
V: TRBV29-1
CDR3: SVAVGGTSQETQY

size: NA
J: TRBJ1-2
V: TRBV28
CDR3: ASSLGDRGIWGYGYT

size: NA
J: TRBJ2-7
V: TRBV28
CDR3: ASSSSGDRGYEQY

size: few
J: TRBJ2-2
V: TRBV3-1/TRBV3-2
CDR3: ASSQAIRTGELF

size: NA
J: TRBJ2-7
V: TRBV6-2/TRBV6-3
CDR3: ASSYSGSGVYEQY

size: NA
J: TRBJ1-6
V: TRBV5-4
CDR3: ASSSDRDNSPLH

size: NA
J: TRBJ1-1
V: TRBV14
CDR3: ASSLQGYSEAF

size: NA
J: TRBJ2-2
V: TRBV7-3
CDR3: ASSPGPSVTTGELF

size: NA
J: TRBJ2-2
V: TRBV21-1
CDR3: ANSPAASYGGELF

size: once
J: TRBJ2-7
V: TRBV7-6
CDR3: ASSLGGSEQY

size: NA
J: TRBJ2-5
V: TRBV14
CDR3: ASSQLRDRGYQETQY

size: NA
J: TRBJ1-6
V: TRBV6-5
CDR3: ASRSTGIIFSPLH

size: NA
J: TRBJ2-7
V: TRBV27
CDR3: ASSLAGGAYEQY

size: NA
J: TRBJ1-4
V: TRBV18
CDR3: ASSDRVGTNEKLF

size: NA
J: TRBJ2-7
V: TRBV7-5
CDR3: ARSDGTAYEQY

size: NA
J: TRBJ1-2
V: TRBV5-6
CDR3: ASSLGGGTNYGYT

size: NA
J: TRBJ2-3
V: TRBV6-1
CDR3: ASSELGLDTQY

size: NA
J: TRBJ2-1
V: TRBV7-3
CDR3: ASSPGTGGLWEQF

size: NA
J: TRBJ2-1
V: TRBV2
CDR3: ASSERLAGVGNEQF

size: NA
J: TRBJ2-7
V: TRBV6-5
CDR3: ASRVEDRAYEQY